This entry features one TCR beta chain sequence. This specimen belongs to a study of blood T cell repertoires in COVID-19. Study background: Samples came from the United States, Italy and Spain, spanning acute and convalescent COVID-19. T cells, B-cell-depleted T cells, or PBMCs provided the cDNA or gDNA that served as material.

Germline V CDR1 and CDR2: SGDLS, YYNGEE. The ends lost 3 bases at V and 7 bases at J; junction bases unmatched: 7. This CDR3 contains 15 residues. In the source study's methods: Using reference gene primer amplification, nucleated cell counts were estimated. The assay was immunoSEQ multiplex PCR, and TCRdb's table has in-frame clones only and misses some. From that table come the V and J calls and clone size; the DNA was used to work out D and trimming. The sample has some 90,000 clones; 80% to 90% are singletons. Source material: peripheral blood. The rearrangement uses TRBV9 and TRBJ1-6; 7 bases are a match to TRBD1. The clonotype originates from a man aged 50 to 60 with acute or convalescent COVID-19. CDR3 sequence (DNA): TGTGCCAGCAGCGAAAGACAGGGCCCAAATTCACCCCTCCACTTT. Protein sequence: CASSERQGPNSPLHF.